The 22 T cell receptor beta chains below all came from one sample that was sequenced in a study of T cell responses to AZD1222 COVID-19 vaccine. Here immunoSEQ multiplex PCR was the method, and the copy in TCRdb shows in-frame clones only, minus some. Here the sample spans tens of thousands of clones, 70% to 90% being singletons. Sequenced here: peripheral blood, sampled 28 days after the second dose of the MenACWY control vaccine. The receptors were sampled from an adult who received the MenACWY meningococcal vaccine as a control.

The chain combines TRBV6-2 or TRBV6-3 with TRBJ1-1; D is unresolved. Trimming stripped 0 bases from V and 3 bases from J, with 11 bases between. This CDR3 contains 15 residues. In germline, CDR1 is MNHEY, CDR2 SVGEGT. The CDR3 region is CASSYSEVVYTEAFF. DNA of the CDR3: TGTGCCAGCAGTTACTCGGAAGTAGTGTACACTGAAGCTTTCTTT.

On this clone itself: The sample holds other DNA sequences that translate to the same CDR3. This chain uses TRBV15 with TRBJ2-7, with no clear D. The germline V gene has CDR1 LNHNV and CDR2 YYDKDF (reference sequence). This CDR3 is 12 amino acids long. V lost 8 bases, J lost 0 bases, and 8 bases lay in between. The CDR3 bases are TGTGCCACCTCGTCTGGCTCCTACGAGCAGTACTTC. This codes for CATSSGSYEQYF. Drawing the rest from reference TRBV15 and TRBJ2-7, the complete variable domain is DAMVIQNPRYQVTQFGKPVTLSCSQTLNHNVMYWYQQKSSQAPKLLFHYYDKDFNNEADTPDNFQSRRPNTSFCFLDIRSPGLGDTAMYLCATSSGSYEQYFGPGTRLTVT.

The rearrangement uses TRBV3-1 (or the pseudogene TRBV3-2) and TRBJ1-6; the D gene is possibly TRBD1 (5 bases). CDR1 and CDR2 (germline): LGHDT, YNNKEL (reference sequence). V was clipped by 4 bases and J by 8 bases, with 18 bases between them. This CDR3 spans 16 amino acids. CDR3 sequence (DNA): TGTGCCAGCAGCCGGAAGACGGGGGTCCTTTATTCACCCCTCCACTTT. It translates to CASSRKTGVLYSPLHF.

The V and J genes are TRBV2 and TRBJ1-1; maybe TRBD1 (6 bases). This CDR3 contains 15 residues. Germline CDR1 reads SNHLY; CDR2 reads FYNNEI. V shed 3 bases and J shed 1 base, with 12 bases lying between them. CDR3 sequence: CASSEVVRGNTEAFF. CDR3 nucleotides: TGTGCCAGCAGTGAGGTTGTCAGGGGGAACACTGAAGCTTTCTTT.

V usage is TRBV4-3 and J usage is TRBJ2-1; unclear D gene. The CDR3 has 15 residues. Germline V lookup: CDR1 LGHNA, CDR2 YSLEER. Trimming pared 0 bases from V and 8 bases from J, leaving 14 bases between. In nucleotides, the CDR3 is TGCGCCAGCAGCCAAGAAGGTATCGCGTCGGATGAGCAGTTCTTC. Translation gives CASSQEGIASDEQFF.

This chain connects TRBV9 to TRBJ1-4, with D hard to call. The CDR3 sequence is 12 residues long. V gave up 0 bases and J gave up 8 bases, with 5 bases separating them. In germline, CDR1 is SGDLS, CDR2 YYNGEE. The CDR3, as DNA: TGTGCCAGCAGCGTAGACGAAGAAAAACTGTTTTTT. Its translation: CASSVDEEKLFF.

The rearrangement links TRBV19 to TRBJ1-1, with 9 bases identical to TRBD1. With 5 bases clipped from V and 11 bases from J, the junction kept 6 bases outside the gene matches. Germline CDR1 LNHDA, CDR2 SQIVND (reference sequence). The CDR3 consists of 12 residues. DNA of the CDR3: TGTGCCAGTAGTTTTCCCGGGACAGGGGCTTTCTTT. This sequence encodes CASSFPGTGAFF.

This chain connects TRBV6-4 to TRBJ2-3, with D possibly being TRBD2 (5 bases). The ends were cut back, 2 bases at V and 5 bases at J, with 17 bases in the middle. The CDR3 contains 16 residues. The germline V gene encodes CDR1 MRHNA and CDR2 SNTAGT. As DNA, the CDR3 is TGTGCCAGCAGTGACAGCGAACGGGGAGTCGGAGATACGCAGTATTTT. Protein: CASSDSERGVGDTQYF.

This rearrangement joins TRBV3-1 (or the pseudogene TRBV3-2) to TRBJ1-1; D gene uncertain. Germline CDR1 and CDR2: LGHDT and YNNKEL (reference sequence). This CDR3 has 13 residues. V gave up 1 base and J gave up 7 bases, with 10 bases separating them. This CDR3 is CASSQVGTLEAFF. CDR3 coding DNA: TGTGCCAGCAGCCAAGTTGGAACCCTTGAAGCTTTCTTT.

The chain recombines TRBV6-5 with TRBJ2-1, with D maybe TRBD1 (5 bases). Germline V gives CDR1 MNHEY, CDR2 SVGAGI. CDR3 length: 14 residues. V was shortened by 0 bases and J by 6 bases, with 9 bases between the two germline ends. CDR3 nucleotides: TGTGCCAGCAGTTACTCGGACACTCTCAATGAGCAGTTCTTC. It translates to CASSYSDTLNEQFF.

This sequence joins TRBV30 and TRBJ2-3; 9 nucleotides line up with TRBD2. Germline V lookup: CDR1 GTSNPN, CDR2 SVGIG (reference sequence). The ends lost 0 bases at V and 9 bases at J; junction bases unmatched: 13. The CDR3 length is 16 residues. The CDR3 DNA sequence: TGTGCCTGGAGTGTACCCCAGCGGGGGGTCCCGTTAACGCAGTATTTT. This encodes CAWSVPQRGVPLTQYF.

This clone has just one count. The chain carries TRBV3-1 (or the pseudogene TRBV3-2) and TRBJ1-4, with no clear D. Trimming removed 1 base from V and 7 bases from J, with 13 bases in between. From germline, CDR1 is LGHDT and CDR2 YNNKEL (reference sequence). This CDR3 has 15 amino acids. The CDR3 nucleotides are TGTGCCAGCAGCCAAGGTCTGGGATTGAGTGAAAAACTGTTTTTT. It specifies CASSQGLGLSEKLFF.

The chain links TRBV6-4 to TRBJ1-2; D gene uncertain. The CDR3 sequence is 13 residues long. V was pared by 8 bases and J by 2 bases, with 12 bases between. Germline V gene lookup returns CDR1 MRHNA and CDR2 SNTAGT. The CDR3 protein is CASSSGRNYGYTF. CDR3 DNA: TGTGCCAGCTCCTCGGGGAGGAACTATGGCTACACCTTC.

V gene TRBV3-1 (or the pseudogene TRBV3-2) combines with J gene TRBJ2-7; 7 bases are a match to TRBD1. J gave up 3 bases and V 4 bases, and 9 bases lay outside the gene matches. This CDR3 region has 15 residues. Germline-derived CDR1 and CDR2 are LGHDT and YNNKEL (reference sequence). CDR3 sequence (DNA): TGTGCCAGCAGCCGTCCAGGACAGGCCGTCTACGAGCAGTACTTC. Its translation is CASSRPGQAVYEQYF.

CDR3 loop: CASSLANRGDYGYTF. The CDR3 region has the DNA TGTGCCAGCAGCTTAGCGAACCGGGGGGACTATGGCTACACCTTC. The chain links TRBV7-2 to TRBJ1-2; tentatively, D is TRBD1 (5 bases). V was shortened by 0 bases and J by 3 bases, with 11 bases between the two germline ends. The CDR3 has 15 amino acids. CDR1 and CDR2 from the germline V gene are SGHTA and FQGNSA.

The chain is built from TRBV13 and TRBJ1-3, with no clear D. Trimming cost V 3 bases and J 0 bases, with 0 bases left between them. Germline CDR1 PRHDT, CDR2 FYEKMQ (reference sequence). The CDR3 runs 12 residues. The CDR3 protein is CASSFSGNTIYF. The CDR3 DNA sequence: TGTGCCAGCAGCTTCTCTGGAAACACCATATATTTT. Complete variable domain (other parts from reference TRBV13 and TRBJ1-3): AAGVIQSPRHLIKEKRETATLKCYPIPRHDTVYWYQQGPGQDPQFLISFYEKMQSDKGSIPDRFSAQQFSDYHSELNMSSLELGDSALYFCASSFSGNTIYFGEGSWLTVV.

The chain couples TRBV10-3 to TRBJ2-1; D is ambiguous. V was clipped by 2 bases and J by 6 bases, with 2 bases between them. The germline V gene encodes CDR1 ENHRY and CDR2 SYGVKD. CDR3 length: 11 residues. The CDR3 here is CAISESNEQFF. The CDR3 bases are TGTGCCATCAGTGAGAGCAATGAGCAGTTCTTC.

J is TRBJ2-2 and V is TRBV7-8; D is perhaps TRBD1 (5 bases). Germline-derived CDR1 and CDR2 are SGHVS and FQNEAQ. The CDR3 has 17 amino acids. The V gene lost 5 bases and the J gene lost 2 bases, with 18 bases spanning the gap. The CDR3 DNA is TGTGCCAGCAGCCCAACCCACAGGTCCGTTAACACCGGGGAGCTGTTTTTT. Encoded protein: CASSPTHRSVNTGELFF.

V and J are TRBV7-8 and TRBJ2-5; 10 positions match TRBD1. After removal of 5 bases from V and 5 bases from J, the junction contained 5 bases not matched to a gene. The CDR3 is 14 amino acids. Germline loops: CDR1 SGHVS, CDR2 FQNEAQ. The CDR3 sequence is CASSQTGGRETQYF. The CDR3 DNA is TGTGCCAGCAGCCAGACAGGGGGCAGGGAGACCCAGTACTTC.

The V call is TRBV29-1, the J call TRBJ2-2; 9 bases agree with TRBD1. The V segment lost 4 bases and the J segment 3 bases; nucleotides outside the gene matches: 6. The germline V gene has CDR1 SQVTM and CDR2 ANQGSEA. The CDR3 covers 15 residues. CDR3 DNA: TGCAGCGTTGCGCCGGGACAGGGCCACACCGGGGAGCTGTTTTTT. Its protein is CSVAPGQGHTGELFF.

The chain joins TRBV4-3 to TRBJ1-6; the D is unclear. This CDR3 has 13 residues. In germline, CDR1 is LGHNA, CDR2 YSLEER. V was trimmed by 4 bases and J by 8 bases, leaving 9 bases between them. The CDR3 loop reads CASSRGRDSPLHF. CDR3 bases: TGCGCCAGCAGCCGCGGGCGGGATTCACCCCTCCACTTT.

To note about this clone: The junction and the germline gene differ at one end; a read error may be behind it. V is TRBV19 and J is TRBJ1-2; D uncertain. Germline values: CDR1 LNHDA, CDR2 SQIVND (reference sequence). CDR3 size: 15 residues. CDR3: CASSLDRTAPRGYTF. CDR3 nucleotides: TGTGCCAGTAGTCTAGACCGGACGGCGCCCCGCGGCTACACCTTC.